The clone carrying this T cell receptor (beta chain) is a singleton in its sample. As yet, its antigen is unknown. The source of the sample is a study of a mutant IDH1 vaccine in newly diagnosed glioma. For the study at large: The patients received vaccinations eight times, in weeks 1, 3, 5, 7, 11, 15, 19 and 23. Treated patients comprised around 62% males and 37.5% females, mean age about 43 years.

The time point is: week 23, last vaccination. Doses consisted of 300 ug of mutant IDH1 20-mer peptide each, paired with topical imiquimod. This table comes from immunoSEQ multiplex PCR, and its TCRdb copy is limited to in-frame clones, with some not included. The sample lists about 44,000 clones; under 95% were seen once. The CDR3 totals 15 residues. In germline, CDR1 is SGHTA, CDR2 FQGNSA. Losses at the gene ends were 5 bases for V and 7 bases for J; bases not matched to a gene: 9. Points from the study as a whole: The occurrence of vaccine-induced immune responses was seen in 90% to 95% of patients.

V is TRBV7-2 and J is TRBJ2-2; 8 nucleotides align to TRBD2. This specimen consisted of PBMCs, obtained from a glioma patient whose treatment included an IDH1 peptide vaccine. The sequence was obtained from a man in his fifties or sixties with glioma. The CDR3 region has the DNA TGTGCCAGCAGCCCACGGACTAGCCCTGGCGGGGAGCTGTTTTTT. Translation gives CASSPRTSPGGELFF.